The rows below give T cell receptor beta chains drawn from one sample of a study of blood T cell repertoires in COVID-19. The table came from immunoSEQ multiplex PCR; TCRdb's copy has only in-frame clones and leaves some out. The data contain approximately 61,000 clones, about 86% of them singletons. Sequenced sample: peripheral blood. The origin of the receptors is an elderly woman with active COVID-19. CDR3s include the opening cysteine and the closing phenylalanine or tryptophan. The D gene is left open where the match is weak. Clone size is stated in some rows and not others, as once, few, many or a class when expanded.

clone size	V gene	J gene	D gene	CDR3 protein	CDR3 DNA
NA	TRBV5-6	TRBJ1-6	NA	CASSSPGGNSPLHF	TGTGCCAGCAGCTCACCCGGCGGTAATTCACCCCTCCACTTT
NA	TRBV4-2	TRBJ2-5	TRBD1	CASSREDRGVEETQYF	TGTGCCAGCAGCCGTGAAGACAGGGGGGTTGAAGAGACCCAGTACTTC
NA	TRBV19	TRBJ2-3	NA	CASSRQRADTDTQYF	TGTGCCAGTAGTCGTCAGCGGGCGGACACAGATACGCAGTATTTT
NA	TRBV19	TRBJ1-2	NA	CASSIVGSYGYTF	TGTGCCAGTAGTATAGTGGGCAGCTATGGCTACACCTTC
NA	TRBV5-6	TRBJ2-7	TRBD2	CASSLGGAGGPPREQYF	TGTGCCAGCAGCTTGGGGGGGGCGGGGGGCCCCCCGAGGGAGCAGTACTTC
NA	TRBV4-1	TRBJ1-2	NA	CASSSGEDGYTF	TGCGCCAGCAGCTCCGGGGAGGATGGCTACACCTTC
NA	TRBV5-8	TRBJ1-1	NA	CASRRGIGAFF	TGTGCCAGCCGCAGGGGAATCGGCGCTTTCTTT
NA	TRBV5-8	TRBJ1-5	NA	CASSLLREQPQHF	TGTGCCAGCAGCCTACTCCGGGAACAGCCCCAGCATTTT
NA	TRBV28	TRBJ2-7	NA	CASGGGGPGPYEQYF	TGTGCCAGCGGAGGGGGGGGGCCAGGGCCCTACGAGCAGTACTTC
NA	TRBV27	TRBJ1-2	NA	CASSLSQSEGYTF	TGTGCCAGCAGTTTATCGCAAAGTGAGGGCTACACCTTC
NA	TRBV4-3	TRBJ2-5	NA	CASSQGLQETQYF	TGCGCCAGCAGCCAAGGACTACAAGAGACCCAGTACTTC
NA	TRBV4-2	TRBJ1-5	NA	CASSQTANQPQHF	TGTGCCAGCAGCCAGACAGCAAATCAGCCCCAGCATTTT
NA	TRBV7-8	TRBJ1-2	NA	CASSLQRGPNYGYTF	TGTGCCAGCAGCTTACAGAGAGGCCCTAACTATGGCTACACCTTC
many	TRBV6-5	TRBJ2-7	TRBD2	CASSYSSGGIYEQYF	TGTGCCAGCAGTTACTCGAGCGGGGGAATTTACGAGCAGTACTTC
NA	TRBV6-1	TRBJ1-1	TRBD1	CASSEVAEGAGTEAFF	TGTGCCAGCAGTGAAGTGGCGGAGGGGGCGGGCACTGAAGCTTTCTTT
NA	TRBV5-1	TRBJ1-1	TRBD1	CASSPDRAYPEAFF	TGCGCCAGCAGCCCCGACAGGGCGTACCCTGAAGCTTTCTTT
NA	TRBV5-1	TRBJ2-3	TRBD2	CASSFLSGGTDTQYF	TGCGCCAGCAGCTTCCTTAGCGGGGGCACAGATACGCAGTATTTT
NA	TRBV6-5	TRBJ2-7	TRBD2	CASSIAGESYEQYF	TGTGCCAGCAGCATTGCGGGGGAGTCCTACGAGCAGTACTTC
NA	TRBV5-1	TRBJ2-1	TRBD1	CASSLVGTAYNEQFF	TGCGCCAGCAGCTTGGTAGGGACAGCCTACAATGAGCAGTTCTTC
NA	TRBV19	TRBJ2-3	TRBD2	CASSSRPLSGGHTDTQYF	TGTGCCAGTAGTAGCCGTCCCCTCTCGGGGGGGCATACAGATACGCAGTATTTT
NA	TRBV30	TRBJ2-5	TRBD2	CAWSPGLAGGQETQYF	TGTGCCTGGAGTCCCGGACTAGCGGGGGGTCAAGAGACCCAGTACTTC
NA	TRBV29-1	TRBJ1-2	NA	CSSEEGGYGYTF	TGCAGCTCCGAGGAGGGTGGCTATGGCTACACCTTC
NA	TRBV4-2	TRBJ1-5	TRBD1	CASSQDYRGHQPQHF	TGTGCCAGCAGCCAAGATTACAGGGGCCATCAGCCCCAGCATTTT
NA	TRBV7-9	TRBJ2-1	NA	CASSLREGVVNNEQFF	TGTGCCAGCAGCCTTAGAGAGGGGGTTGTCAACAATGAGCAGTTCTTC
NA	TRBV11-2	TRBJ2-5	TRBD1	CASTYFGRGKTQYF	TGTGCCAGCACCTACTTTGGCAGGGGGAAGACCCAGTACTTC
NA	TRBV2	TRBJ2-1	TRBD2	CASQGTGTSGGEQFF	TGTGCCAGCCAGGGGACCGGGACTAGCGGGGGGGAGCAGTTCTTC
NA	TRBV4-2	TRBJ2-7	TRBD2	CASTQGGLAGPYEQYF	TGTGCCAGCACCCAAGGAGGACTAGCGGGTCCCTACGAGCAGTACTTC
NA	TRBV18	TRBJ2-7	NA	CASSPAVSYEQYF	TGTGCCAGCTCACCGGCAGTATCCTACGAGCAGTACTTC
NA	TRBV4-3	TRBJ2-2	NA	CASSQVSRVSTGELFF	TGCGCCAGCAGCCAAGTCTCCAGGGTCAGCACCGGGGAGCTGTTTTTT
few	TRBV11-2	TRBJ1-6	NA	CASSLVLNSPLHF	TGTGCCAGCAGCTTAGTTCTTAATTCACCCCTCCACTTT
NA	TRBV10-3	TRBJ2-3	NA	CAISQGGDTDTQYF	TGTGCCATCAGTCAGGGGGGTGACACAGATACGCAGTATTTT
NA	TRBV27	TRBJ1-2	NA	CASRTGYGYTF	TGTGCCAGCAGAACGGGCTATGGCTACACCTTC
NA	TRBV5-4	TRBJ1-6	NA	CASSLEQTSPLHF	TGTGCCAGCAGCTTGGAGCAAACCTCACCCCTCCACTTT
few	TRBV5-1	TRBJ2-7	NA	CASRYDSSYEQYF	TGCGCCAGCAGATATGACAGCTCCTACGAGCAGTACTTC
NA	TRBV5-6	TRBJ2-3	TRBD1	CASSPILTGSTDTQYF	TGTGCCAGCAGCCCTATCCTGACAGGGAGCACAGATACGCAGTATTTT
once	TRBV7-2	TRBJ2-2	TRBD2	CASRFSGANTGELFF	TGTGCCAGCAGATTCAGCGGGGCGAACACCGGGGAGCTGTTTTTT
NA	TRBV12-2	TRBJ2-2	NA	CASRLAYLRLAGNAGELFF	TGTGCAAGTCGCTTAGCTTACCTTCGACTAGCGGGGAATGCCGGGGAGCTGTTTTTT
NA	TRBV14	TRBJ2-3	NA	CASSQEGADTQYF	TGTGCCAGCAGCCAAGAGGGGGCAGACACGCAGTATTTT
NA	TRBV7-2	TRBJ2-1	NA	CASSLRGGSYNEQFF	TGTGCCAGCAGCTTGAGGGGGGGCTCCTACAATGAGCAGTTCTTC
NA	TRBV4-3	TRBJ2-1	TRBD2	CASSQVGDYPNEQFF	TGCGCCAGCAGCCAAGTAGGGGACTACCCGAATGAGCAGTTCTTC
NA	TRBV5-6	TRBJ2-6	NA	CASSFFDGSSGANVLTF	TGTGCCAGCAGCTTTTTTGACGGGAGCTCTGGGGCCAACGTCCTGACTTTC
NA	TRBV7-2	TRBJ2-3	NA	CASQGRDTQYF	TGTGCCAGCCAGGGGCGGGATACGCAGTATTTT